These 26 T cell receptor beta chains were sequenced from one sample in a study of blood T cell repertoires in COVID-19 (dated by TCRdb to 2019 to 2021). Preparation of the library involved the immunoSEQ multiplex PCR assay. The table was pulled from immuneACCESS by TCRdb, which kept in-frame rearrangements only. Such tables lose some clones; where checked, under half of the loss comes from unresolved V genes, and the rest has no known cause. This sample is represented by around 78,000 clones; about nine tenths of them were singletons. Approximately 11% of the sample is in the top ten clones. The sample was peripheral blood. These receptors were collected from a man aged 65 to 85 with active or convalescent COVID-19.

This rearrangement joins TRBV5-6 to TRBJ2-5; D might be TRBD1 (6 bases). Germline loops: CDR1 SGHDT, CDR2 YYEEEE. The CDR3 has 14 amino acids. V lost 4 bases to trimming and J lost 1 base, with 11 bases between them. CDR3 residues: CASSMYRAQETQYF. DNA for the CDR3: TGTGCCAGCAGCATGTACAGGGCCCAAGAGACCCAGTACTTC.

The chain employs TRBV19 and TRBJ2-7, with D uncertain. CDR1 and CDR2 from the germline V gene are LNHDA and SQIVND (reference sequence). The CDR3 covers 13 residues. The V gene lost 5 bases and the J gene lost 4 bases, with 12 bases spanning the gap. CDR3 sequence: CASSGQAKYEQYF. The CDR3 DNA sequence: TGTGCCAGTAGTGGGCAGGCCAAATACGAGCAGTACTTC.

The J gene is TRBJ1-1, the V gene TRBV19; D call uncertain. V was cut by 1 base and J by 1 base, with 10 bases left in between. The CDR3 has 15 residues. Germline V gene lookup returns CDR1 LNHDA and CDR2 SQIVND (reference sequence). In DNA form, the CDR3 reads TGTGCCAGTAGTATAGGAGGGCTACAGAACACTGAAGCTTTCTTT. Encoded protein: CASSIGGLQNTEAFF.

This clone was seen a handful of times. The chain links TRBV12-3 or TRBV12-4 to TRBJ1-6; TRBD1 might be the D (5 bases). The CDR3 covers 12 residues. V lost 8 bases and J 6 bases, leaving 8 bases between the germline ends. As DNA, the CDR3 is TGTGCCAGCGGCAGGGTTAATTCACCCCTCCACTTT. It codes for CASGRVNSPLHF.

For this clone: Different DNA sequences within this sample yield the same CDR3. The genes are TRBV9 and TRBJ2-3; 9 bases align to TRBD2. Germline V gene sequence: CDR1 SGDLS, CDR2 YYNGEE. This CDR3 contains 15 residues. Trimming at V came to 3 bases and at J to 4 bases, leaving 6 bases not matched to a gene. DNA of the CDR3: TGTGCCAGCAGCGCGTTAGCGGGAGCCCCAGATACGCAGTATTTT. Protein product: CASSALAGAPDTQYF.

This rearrangement joins TRBV4-2 to TRBJ2-7, with D possibly matching TRBD1 (6 bases). Germline V gene data show CDR1 as LGHNA and CDR2 as YNFKEQ. The V gene lost 1 base and the J gene lost 0 bases, with 10 bases spanning the gap. The length of the CDR3 is 15 residues. The CDR3 DNA reads TGTGCCAGCAGCCAAGCCCCAGGGGCCTCCTACGAGCAGTACTTC. The encoded protein is CASSQAPGASYEQYF.

The V call is TRBV3-1 (or the pseudogene TRBV3-2), the J call TRBJ1-6; D unclear. This CDR3 comprises 16 residues. V lost 6 bases to trimming and J lost 3 bases, with 15 bases between them. Germline CDR1 LGHDT, CDR2 YNNKEL (reference sequence). The CDR3 here is CASSLEPGIYNSPLHF. The DNA of the CDR3 is TGTGCCAGCAGTCTAGAGCCCGGGATCTATAATTCACCCCTCCACTTT.

This rearrangement joins TRBV28 to TRBJ2-3, with TRBD2 matching over 15 bases. Germline CDR1 is MDHEN and CDR2 is SYDVKM. The CDR3 runs 18 residues. V lost 6 bases to trimming and J lost 8 bases; unmatched junction nucleotides: 15. The CDR3 loop is CASSSLPGTSGRFATQYF. The CDR3 coding sequence is TGTGCCAGCAGCTCTCTCCCGGGGACTAGCGGGAGGTTCGCTACGCAGTATTTT.

J is TRBJ1-6 and V is TRBV7-9; TRBD1 might be the D (5 bases). Germline loops: CDR1 SEHNR, CDR2 FQNEAQ (reference sequence). The CDR3 has 15 amino acids. The ends were cut back, 6 bases at V and 5 bases at J, with 14 bases in the middle. The CDR3 DNA follows: TGTGCCAGCAGAGGGAGGGAAGGGGATAATTCACCCCTCCACTTT. Translation gives CASRGREGDNSPLHF. Looking up the rest from reference TRBV7-9 and TRBJ1-6 gives the full variable domain: DTGVSQNPRHKITKRGQNVTFRCDPISEHNRLYWYRQTLGQGPEFLTYFQNEAQLEKSRLLSDRFSAERPKGSFSTLEIQRTEQGDSAMYLCASRGREGDNSPLHFGNGTRLTVT.

The gene calls are TRBV28 and TRBJ2-7, with D unresolved. Trimming shortened V by 3 bases and J by 0 bases, and 9 bases separated the two germline ends. This CDR3 contains 14 residues. The germline CDR1 and CDR2 sequences are MDHEN and SYDVKM. CDR3: CASSLLAVSYEQYF. DNA for the CDR3: TGTGCCAGCAGTTTGTTGGCCGTCTCCTACGAGCAGTACTTC.

The chain uses TRBV6-5 and TRBJ2-3, with TRBD2 identical over 13 bases. CDR1 is MNHEY and CDR2 is SVGAGI in the germline V gene. With 6 bases clipped from V and 6 bases from J, the junction kept 6 bases outside the gene matches. There are 15 residues in the CDR3. CDR3 coding DNA: TGTGCCAGCAGGCGGACTAGCGGGAGTGGCGATACGCAGTATTTT. Translating gives CASRRTSGSGDTQYF.

The gene calls are TRBV18 and TRBJ2-7; D may be TRBD2 (6 bases). Deletions cut 3 bases from V and 2 bases from J, with 8 bases between. Germline V gene sequence: CDR1 KGHSH, CDR2 LQKENI. The CDR3 loop spans 13 amino acids. The CDR3 sequence is CASSPSGAYEQYF. The CDR3 region has the DNA TGTGCCAGCTCACCCTCGGGGGCCTACGAGCAGTACTTC.

This clone came up a few times. Distinct nucleotide sequences in the sample also encode this CDR3. The rearrangement links TRBV28 to TRBJ1-5; D remains ambiguous. Germline lookup yields CDR1 MDHEN and CDR2 SYDVKM. V lost 3 bases to trimming and J lost 2 bases, with 5 bases between them. This CDR3 has 13 amino acids. This chain's CDR3 is CASSFSGNQPQHF. CDR3 sequence (DNA): TGTGCCAGCAGTTTCAGCGGCAATCAGCCCCAGCATTTT.

V gene TRBV15 combines with J gene TRBJ1-4; no firm D call. Germline V gene lookup returns CDR1 LNHNV and CDR2 YYDKDF (reference sequence). Between the trimmed V and J ends, which lost 0 bases and 2 bases, there was a span of 7 bases. CDR3 size: 15 residues. CDR3 DNA: TGTGCCACCAGCAGAGAGGGCACCACTAATGAAAAACTGTTTTTT. It codes for CATSREGTTNEKLFF.

In DNA form, the CDR3 reads TGTGCCAGCAGTTTATCAGGGTACGAGCAGTACTTC. Protein sequence: CASSLSGYEQYF. V is TRBV28 and J is TRBJ2-7, with a tentative D call TRBD1 (5 bases). Deletions cut 1 base from V and 4 bases from J, with 5 bases between. CDR3 length: 12 residues. Germline CDR1 and CDR2: MDHEN and SYDVKM.

The chain carries TRBV18 and TRBJ1-2; D not resolved. CDR1 is KGHSH, CDR2 LQKENI, per germline. The germline V and J ends were trimmed by 3 bases and 3 bases, with 14 bases remaining between them. This CDR3 is built from 15 residues. The CDR3 DNA follows: TGTGCCAGCTCACCGCCGGGTGTCACCTACTATGGCTACACCTTC. Translating it yields CASSPPGVTYYGYTF.

This clone was detected a few times. V usage is TRBV4-3 and J usage is TRBJ2-5; 7 bases are shared with TRBD2. This CDR3 spans 17 amino acids. With V trimmed by 0 bases and J by 1 base, 8 bases remained unmatched. Germline V gene lookup returns CDR1 LGHNA and CDR2 YSLEER. CDR3 in DNA: TGCGCCAGCAGCCAAGATTTTTTGGCTAGCGGCCAAGAGACCCAGTACTTC. Its translation is CASSQDFLASGQETQYF.

This clone was observed a handful of times. The chain carries TRBV5-1 and TRBJ2-7, with 14 bases that match TRBD2. The germline gives CDR1 SGHRS, CDR2 YFSETQ. V dropped 3 bases and J dropped 6; count of bases not matched to a gene: 8. This CDR3 is built from 16 residues. The CDR3 reads CASSSGTSGRRGEQYF. The CDR3 DNA follows: TGCGCCAGCAGCTCCGGGACTAGCGGGAGAAGGGGCGAGCAGTACTTC.

This chain uses TRBV7-6 with TRBJ2-7; 9 bases align to TRBD1. Germline-derived CDR1 and CDR2 are SGHVS and FNYEAQ. With V trimmed by 5 bases and J by 3 bases, 5 bases remained unmatched. The CDR3 has 14 amino acids. The CDR3 spells CASSPPGQGYEQYF. The CDR3 bases are TGTGCCAGCAGCCCCCCGGGACAGGGCTACGAGCAGTACTTC.

The rearrangement links TRBV6-5 to TRBJ1-1; TRBD1 might be the D (5 bases). Trimming took off 8 bases at V and 4 bases at J, with 11 bases between the two ends. This CDR3 has 12 amino acids. The germline gives CDR1 MNHEY, CDR2 SVGAGI. CDR3 amino acids: CASEYGGTEAFF. The CDR3, as DNA: TGTGCCAGCGAGTACGGGGGCACTGAAGCTTTCTTT.

The J gene is TRBJ2-2, the V gene TRBV7-2; TRBD1 agrees at 10 bases. With V trimmed by 0 bases and J by 5 bases, 3 bases remained unmatched. In germline, CDR1 is SGHTA, CDR2 FQGNSA. This CDR3 region has 16 residues. The CDR3 bases are TGTGCCAGCAGCTTAGCCCGGACAGGGGGGACCGGGGAGCTGTTTTTT. This gives the protein CASSLARTGGTGELFF.

The V call is TRBV19, the J call TRBJ1-1; the D is unclear. Germline CDR1 is LNHDA and CDR2 is SQIVND (reference sequence). This CDR3 is 14 amino acids long. Trimming took 9 bases from V and 3 from J, leaving 17 bases between them. CDR3 DNA sequence: TGTGCCAGCGCGATTAGGTTGGAGGACACTGAAGCTTTCTTT. Amino acid sequence: CASAIRLEDTEAFF.

This sequence joins TRBV5-4 and TRBJ2-7, with D perhaps matching TRBD2 (5 bases). The CDR3 loop spans 13 amino acids. V lost 4 bases and J 6 bases, leaving 14 bases between the germline ends. The germline V gene encodes CDR1 SGHNT and CDR2 YYREEE (reference sequence). CDR3 loop: CASSPGSLSEQYF. The DNA of the CDR3 is TGTGCCAGCAGCCCGGGAAGTCTCTCCGAGCAGTACTTC.

In this sample, this clone turned up once. The chain carries TRBV5-4 and TRBJ1-6, with 7 bases lining up with TRBD1. The CDR3 is 14 amino acids. The ends lost 4 bases at V and 7 bases at J; junction bases unmatched: 5. Germline V lookup: CDR1 SGHNT, CDR2 YYREEE (reference sequence). CDR3 loop: CASSRDSENSPLHF. CDR3 DNA sequence: TGTGCCAGCAGCCGGGACAGCGAAAATTCACCCCTCCACTTT.

The J gene is TRBJ1-2, the V gene TRBV5-1; D not resolved. The ends were cut back, 3 bases at V and 5 bases at J, with 11 bases in the middle. CDR3 length equals 13 residues. Per the germline V gene, CDR1 is SGHRS and CDR2 is YFSETQ. CDR3 sequence: CASSSDSVYGYTF. The CDR3 DNA follows: TGCGCCAGCAGCTCGGACTCTGTATATGGCTACACCTTC.

This sequence joins TRBV7-9 and TRBJ2-3; the match to TRBD1 covers 10 bases. Germline values: CDR1 SEHNR, CDR2 FQNEAQ (reference sequence). CDR3 length: 14 residues. The V gene end was trimmed by 4 bases and the J gene end by 4 bases; junction bases not matched to a gene: 2. Here the CDR3 DNA reads TGTGCCAGCAGCTCCGGGACAGGGGCAGATACGCAGTATTTT. Translation gives CASSSGTGADTQYF.